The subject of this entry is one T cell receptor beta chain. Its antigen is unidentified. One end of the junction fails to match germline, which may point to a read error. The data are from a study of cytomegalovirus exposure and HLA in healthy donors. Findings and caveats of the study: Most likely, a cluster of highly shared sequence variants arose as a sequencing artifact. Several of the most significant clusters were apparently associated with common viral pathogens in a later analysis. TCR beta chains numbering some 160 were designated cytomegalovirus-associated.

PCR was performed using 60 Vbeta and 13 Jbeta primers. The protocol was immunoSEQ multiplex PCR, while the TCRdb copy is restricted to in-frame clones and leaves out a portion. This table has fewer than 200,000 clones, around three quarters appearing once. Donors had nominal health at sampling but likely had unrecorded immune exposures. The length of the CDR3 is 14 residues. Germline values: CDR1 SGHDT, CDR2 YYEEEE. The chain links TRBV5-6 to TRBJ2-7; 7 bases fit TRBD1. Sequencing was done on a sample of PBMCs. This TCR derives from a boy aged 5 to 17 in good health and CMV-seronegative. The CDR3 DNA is TGTGCCAGCAGCTATGGACAGGCCAGGGGCGAGCAGCACTTC. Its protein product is CASSYGQARGEQHF.